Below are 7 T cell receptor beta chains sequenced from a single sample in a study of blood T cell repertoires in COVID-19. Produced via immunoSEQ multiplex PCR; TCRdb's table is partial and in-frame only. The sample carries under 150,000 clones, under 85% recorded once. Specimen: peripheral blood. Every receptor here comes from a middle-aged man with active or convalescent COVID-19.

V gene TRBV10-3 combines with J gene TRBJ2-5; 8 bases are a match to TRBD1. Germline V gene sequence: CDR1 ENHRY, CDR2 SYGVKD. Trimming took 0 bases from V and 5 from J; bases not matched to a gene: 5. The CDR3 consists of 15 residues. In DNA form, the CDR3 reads TGTGCCATCAGTGAGTCTGCAGGGGGCTTGGAGACCCAGTACTTC. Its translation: CAISESAGGLETQYF.

CDR3 residues: CASSVGLAGGPPYEQYF. The CDR3, as DNA: TGCGCCAGCAGCGTGGGGCTAGCGGGAGGGCCCCCCTACGAGCAGTACTTC. This chain connects TRBV5-1 to TRBJ2-7; 12 nucleotides match TRBD2. Germline V lookup: CDR1 SGHRS, CDR2 YFSETQ. The CDR3 consists of 17 residues. V trimming: 4 bases; J trimming: 2 bases; junction bases outside the gene matches: 10.

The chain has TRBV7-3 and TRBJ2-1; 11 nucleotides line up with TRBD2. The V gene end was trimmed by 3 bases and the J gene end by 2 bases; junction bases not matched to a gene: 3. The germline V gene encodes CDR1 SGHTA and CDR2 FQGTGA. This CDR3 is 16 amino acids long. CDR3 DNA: TGTGCCAGCAGCTTTTTAGCGGGAGGGACCTACAATGAGCAGTTCTTC. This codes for CASSFLAGGTYNEQFF.

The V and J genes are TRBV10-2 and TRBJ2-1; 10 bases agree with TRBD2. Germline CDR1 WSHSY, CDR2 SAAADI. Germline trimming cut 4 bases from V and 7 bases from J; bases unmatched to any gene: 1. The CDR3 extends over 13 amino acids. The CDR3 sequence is CASSGAGGNEQFF. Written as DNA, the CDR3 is TGCGCCAGCAGTGGAGCGGGGGGGAATGAGCAGTTCTTC.

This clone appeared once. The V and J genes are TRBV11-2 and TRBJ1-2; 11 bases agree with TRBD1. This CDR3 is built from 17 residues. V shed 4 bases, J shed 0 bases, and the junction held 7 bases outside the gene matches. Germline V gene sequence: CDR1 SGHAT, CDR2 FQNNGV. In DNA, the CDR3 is TGTGCCAGCAGCTCCAGGACAGGGGGCGCAACTAACTATGGCTACACCTTC. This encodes CASSSRTGGATNYGYTF.

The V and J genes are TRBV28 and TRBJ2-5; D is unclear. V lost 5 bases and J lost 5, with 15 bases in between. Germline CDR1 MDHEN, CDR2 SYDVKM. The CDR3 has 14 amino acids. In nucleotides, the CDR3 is TGTGCCAGCAGTCCTCCCCCTCGACTGGAGACCCAGTACTTC. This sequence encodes CASSPPPRLETQYF.

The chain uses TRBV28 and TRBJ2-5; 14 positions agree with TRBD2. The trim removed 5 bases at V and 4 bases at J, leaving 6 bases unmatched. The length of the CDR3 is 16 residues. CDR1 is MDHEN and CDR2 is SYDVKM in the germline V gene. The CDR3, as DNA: TGTGCCAGCAGTCCTGGGACTAGCGGGAGTCGAGAGACCCAGTACTTC. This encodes CASSPGTSGSRETQYF.